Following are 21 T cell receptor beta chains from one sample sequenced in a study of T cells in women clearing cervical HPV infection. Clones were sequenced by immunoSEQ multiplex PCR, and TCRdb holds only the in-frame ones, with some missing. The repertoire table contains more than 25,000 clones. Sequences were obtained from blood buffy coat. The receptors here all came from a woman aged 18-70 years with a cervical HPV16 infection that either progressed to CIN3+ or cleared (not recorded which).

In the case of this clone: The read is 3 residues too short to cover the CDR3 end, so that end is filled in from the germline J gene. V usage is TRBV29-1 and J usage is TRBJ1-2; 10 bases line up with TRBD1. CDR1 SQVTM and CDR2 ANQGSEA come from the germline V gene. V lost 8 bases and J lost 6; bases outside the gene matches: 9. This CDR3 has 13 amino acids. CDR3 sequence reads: CSSRDRGVDGYTF. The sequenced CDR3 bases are TGCAGCAGCCGGGACAGGGGTGTAGATGGC.

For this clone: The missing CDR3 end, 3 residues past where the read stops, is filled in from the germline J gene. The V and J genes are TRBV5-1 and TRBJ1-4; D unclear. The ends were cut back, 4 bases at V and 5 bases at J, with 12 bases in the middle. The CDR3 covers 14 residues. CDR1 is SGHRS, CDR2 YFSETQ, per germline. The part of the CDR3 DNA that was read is TGCGCCAGCAGCAATGAAGCGAGGAATGAAAAA. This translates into CASSNEARNEK. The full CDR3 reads CASSNEARNEKLFF.

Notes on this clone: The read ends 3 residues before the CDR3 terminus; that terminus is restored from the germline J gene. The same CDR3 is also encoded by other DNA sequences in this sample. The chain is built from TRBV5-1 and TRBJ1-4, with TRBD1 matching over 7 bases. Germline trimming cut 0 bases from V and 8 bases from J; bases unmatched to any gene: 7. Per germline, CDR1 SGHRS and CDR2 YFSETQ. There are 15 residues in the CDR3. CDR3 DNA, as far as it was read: TGCGCCAGCAGCTTGGTGGGACAGCTTAACGAAAAA. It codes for CASSLVGQLNEK. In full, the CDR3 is CASSLVGQLNEKLFF.

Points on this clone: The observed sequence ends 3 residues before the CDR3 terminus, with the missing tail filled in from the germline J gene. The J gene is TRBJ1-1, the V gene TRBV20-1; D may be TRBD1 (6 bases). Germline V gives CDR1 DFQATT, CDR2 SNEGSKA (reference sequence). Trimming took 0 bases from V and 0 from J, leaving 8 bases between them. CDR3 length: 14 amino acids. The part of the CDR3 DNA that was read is TGCAGTGCTAGAGACCCAGGGGTGAACACTGAA. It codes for CSARDPGVNTE. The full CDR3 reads CSARDPGVNTEAFF.

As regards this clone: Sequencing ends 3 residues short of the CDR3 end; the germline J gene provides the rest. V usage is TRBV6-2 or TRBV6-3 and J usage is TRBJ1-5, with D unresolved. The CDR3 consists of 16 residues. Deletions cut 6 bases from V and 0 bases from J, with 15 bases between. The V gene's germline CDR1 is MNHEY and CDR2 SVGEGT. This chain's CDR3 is CASSPRRGYSNQPQHF. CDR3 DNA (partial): TGTGCCAGCAGCCCAAGGCGGGGTTATAGCAATCAGCCC.

CDR3 bases read: TGTGCCAGCAGCTTTCAGGGAAGTCAGCCC. Its translation: CASSFQGSQP. The whole CDR3 protein reads CASSFQGSQPQHF. This chain links TRBV7-2 with TRBJ1-5; maybe TRBD1 (5 bases). The read is 3 residues too short to cover the CDR3 end, so that end is filled in from the germline J gene. V was clipped by 3 bases and J by 6 bases, with 9 bases between them. CDR3 length equals 13 residues. Germline V gene sequence: CDR1 SGHTA, CDR2 FQGNSA.

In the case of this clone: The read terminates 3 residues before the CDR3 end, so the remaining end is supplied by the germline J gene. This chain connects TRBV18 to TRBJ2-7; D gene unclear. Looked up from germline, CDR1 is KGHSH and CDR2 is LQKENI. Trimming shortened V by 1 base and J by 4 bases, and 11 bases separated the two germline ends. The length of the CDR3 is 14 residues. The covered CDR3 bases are TGTGCCAGCTCACCACGCAGCCAGGATTACGAG. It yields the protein CASSPRSQDYE. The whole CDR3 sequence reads CASSPRSQDYEQYF. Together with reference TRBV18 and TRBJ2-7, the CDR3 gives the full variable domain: NAGVMQNPRHLVRRRGQEARLRCSPMKGHSHVYWYRQLPEEGLKFMVYLQKENIIDESGMPKERFSAEFPKEGPSILRIQQVVRGDSAAYFCASSPRSQDYEQYFGPGTRLTVT.

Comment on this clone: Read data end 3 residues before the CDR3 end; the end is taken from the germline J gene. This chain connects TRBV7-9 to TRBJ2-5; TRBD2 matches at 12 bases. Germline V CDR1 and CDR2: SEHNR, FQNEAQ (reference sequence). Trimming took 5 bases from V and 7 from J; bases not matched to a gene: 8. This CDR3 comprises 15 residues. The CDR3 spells CASSGLAGGPGTQYF. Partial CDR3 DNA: TGTGCCAGCAGCGGGCTAGCGGGGGGGCCGGGGACC.

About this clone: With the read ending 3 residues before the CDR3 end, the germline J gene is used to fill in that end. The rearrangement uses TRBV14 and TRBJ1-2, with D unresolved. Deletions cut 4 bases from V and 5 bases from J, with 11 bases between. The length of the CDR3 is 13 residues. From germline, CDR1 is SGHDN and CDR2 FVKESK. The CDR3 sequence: CASSPTAGYGYTF. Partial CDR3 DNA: TGTGCCAGCAGCCCTACAGCGGGGTATGGC.

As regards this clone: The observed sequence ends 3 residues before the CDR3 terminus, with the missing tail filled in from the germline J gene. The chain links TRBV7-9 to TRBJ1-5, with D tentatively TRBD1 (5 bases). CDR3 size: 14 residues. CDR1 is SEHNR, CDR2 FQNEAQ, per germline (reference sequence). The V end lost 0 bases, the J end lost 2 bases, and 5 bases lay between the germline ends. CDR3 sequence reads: CASSLAGGNQPQHF. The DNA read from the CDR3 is TGTGCCAGCAGCTTAGCAGGGGGCAATCAGCCC.

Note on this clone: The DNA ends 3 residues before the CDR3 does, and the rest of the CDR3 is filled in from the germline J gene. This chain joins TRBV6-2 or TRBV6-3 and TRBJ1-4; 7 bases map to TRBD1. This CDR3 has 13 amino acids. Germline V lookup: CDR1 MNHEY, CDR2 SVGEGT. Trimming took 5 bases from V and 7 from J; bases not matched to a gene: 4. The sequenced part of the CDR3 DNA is TGTGCCAGCAGTAAGGGGGCCGTTGAAAAA. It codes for CASSKGAVEK. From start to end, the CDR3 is CASSKGAVEKLFF.

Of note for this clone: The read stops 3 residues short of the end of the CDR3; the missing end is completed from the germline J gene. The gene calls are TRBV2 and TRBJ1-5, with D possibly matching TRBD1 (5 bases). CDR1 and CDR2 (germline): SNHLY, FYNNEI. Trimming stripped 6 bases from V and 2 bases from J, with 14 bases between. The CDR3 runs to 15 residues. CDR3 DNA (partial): TGTGCCAGCAGAGACCGCAGGGTGGGCAATCAGCCC. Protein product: CASRDRRVGNQP. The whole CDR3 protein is CASRDRRVGNQPQHF.

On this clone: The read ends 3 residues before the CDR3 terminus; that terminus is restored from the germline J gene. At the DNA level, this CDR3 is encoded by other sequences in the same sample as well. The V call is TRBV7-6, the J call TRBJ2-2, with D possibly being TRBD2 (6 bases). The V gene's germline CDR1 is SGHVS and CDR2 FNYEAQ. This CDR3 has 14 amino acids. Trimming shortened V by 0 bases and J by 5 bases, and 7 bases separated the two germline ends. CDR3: CASSLAEGTGELFF. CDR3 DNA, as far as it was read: TGTGCCAGCAGCTTAGCGGAGGGTACCGGGGAG.

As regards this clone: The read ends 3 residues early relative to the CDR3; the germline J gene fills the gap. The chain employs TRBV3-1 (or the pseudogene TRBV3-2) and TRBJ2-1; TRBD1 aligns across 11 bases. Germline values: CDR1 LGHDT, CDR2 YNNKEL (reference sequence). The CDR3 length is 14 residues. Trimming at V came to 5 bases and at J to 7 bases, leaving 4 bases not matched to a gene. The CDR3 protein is CASSIGQGANEQFF. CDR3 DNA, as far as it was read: TGTGCCAGCAGCATCGGACAGGGGGCAAATGAG.

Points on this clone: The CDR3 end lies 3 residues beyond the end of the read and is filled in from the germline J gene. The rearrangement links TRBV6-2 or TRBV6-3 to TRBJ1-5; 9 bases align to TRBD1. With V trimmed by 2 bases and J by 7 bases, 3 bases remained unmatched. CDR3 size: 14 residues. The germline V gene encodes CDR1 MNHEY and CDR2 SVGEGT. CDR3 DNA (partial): TGTGCCAGCAGTTACGGGACAGGGAGACAGCCC. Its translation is CASSYGTGRQP. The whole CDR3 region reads CASSYGTGRQPQHF.

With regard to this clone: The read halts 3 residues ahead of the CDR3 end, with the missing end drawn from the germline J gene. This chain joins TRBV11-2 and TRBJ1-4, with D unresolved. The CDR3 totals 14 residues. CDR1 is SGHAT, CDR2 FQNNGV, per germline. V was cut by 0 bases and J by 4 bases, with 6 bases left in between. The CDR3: CASSLDFGNEKLFF. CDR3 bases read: TGTGCCAGCAGCTTAGATTTCGGTAATGAAAAA.

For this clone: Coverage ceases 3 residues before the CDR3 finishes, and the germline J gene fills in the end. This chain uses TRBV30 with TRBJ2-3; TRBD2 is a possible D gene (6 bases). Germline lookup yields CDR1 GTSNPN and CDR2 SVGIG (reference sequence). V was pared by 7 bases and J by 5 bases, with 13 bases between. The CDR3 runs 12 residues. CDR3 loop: CASYHGGDTQYF. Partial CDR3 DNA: TGTGCCTCGTATCACGGGGGAGATACG.

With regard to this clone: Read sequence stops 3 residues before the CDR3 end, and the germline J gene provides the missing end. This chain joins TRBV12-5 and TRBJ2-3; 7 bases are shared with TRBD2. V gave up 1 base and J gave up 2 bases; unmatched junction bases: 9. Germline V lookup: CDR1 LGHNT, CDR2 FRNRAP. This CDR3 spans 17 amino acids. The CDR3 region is CASGLGSAGDITDTQYF. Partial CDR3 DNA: TGTGCTAGTGGTTTGGGCTCGGCGGGGGATATCACAGATACG.

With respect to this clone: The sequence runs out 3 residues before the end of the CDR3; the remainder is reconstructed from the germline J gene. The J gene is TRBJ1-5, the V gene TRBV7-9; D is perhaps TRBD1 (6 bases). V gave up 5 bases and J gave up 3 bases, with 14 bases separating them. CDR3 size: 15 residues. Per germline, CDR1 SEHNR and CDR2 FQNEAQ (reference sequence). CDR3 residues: CASSPTGLVNQPQHF. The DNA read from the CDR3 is TGTGCCAGCAGCCCCACAGGGTTGGTCAATCAGCCC.

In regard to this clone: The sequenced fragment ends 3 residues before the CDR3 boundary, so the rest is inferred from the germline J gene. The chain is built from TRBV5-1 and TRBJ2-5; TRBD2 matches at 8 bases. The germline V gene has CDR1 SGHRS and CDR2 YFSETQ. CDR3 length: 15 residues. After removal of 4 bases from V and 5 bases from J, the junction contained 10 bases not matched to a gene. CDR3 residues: CASSPEGRGVETQYF. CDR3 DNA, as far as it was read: TGCGCCAGCAGCCCCGAGGGGCGGGGGGTTGAGACC.

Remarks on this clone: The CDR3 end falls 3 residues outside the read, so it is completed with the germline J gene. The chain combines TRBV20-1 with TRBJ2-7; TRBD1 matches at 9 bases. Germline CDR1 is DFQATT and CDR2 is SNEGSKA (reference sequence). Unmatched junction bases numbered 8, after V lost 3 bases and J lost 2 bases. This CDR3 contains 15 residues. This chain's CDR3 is CSARRPGQGTYEQYF. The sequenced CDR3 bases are TGCAGTGCTAGGAGACCGGGACAGGGAACCTACGAG.